This TCR beta chain originates from a study of OX40 agonist ivuxolimab in advanced cancers. Study-level background: While on treatment, patients had intravenous ivuxolimab at 0.01 to 10 mg/kg every 2 weeks. Study-level findings and limits: Nonresponders, in some cases, also had low normalized T-cell clonal expansion. The antigen specificity of the peripheral T cells (those that were expanded) was not determined.

Of note for this clone: Its antigen is not known.

The assay was immunoSEQ multiplex PCR, and TCRdb's table has in-frame clones only and misses some. The sample shows more than 45,000 clones, roughly 89% of them seen only once. The ends lost 10 bases at V and 6 bases at J; junction bases unmatched: 9. CDR3 length equals 14 residues. This specimen consisted of CD4+ or CD8+ T cells sorted from blood, obtained in a trial of the OX40 agonist ivuxolimab. The chain couples TRBV23-1 to TRBJ2-2; TRBD2 aligns across 9 bases. TRBV23-1 is identified as an open reading frame with a role that is uncertain. The TCR comes from an adult with an advanced solid tumor such as melanoma, head and neck, liver or kidney cancer. CDR3: CATAGGAVPGELFF. CDR3 sequence (DNA): TGCGCCACCGCGGGAGGGGCCGTCCCCGGGGAGCTGTTTTTT.